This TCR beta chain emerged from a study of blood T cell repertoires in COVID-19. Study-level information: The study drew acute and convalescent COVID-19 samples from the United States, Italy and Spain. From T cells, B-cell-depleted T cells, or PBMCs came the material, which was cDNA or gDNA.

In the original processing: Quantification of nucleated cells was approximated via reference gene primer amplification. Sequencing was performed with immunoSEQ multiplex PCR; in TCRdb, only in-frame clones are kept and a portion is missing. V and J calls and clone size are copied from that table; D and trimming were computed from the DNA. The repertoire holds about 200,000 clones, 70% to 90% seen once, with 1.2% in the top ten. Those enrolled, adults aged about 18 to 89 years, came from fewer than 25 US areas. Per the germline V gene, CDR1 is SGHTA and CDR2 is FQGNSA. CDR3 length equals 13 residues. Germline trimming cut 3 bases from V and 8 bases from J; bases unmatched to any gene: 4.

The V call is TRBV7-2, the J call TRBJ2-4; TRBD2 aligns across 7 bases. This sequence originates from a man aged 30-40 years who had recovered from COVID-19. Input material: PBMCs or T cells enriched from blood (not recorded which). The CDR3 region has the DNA TGTGCCAGCAGCTTCCCCGGGGGGTACATTCAGTACTTC. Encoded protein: CASSFPGGYIQYF. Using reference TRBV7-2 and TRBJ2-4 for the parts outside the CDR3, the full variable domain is GAGVSQSPSNKVTEKGKDVELRCDPISGHTALYWYRQSLGQGLEFLIYFQGNSAPDKSGLPSDRFSAERTGGSVSTLTIQRTQQEDSAVYLCASSFPGGYIQYFGAGTRLSVL.